These T cell receptor beta chains were read from a single sample in a study of blood T cell repertoires in COVID-19. TCRdb's copy holds only in-frame clones and misses some; the assay was immunoSEQ multiplex PCR. Of some 210,000 clones in the sample, about 91% are singletons; the top ten hold around 1.2%. Sequencing input: peripheral blood. The receptors derive from a man aged 30-40 years with acute or convalescent COVID-19. Both conserved end residues are part of each CDR3. D genes are given only for firm matches. Rows give clone size only sometimes, using once, few, many, or a class for an expanded clone.

j_call: TRBJ2-5; d_call: -; v_call: TRBV6-2/TRBV6-3; clone_size: -; cdr3_aa: CASSSVQETQYF; cdr3_nt: TGTGCCAGCAGTTCCGTGCAAGAGACCCAGTACTTC
j_call: TRBJ1-1; d_call: -; v_call: TRBV6-5; clone_size: -; cdr3_aa: CASSSTGQMNTEAFF; cdr3_nt: TGTGCCAGCAGTTCGACAGGTCAGATGAACACTGAAGCTTTCTTT
j_call: TRBJ2-7; d_call: TRBD1; v_call: TRBV2; clone_size: few; cdr3_aa: CASSGVRTGTYEQYF; cdr3_nt: TGTGCCAGCAGTGGGGTCCGGACAGGGACCTACGAGCAGTACTTC
j_call: TRBJ1-2; d_call: -; v_call: TRBV28; clone_size: -; cdr3_aa: CASSSPVITNYGYTF; cdr3_nt: TGTGCCAGCAGCTCGCCAGTCATAACTAACTATGGCTACACCTTC
j_call: TRBJ1-1; d_call: TRBD1; v_call: TRBV5-5; clone_size: -; cdr3_aa: CASSFTGGRNTEAFF; cdr3_nt: TGTGCCAGCAGCTTTACAGGGGGCAGGAACACTGAAGCTTTCTTT
j_call: TRBJ1-1; d_call: TRBD1; v_call: TRBV5-1; clone_size: -; cdr3_aa: CASSLAGTGYTEAFF; cdr3_nt: TGCGCCAGCAGCTTGGCCGGGACAGGGTACACTGAAGCTTTCTTT
j_call: TRBJ2-1; d_call: TRBD2; v_call: TRBV10-1; clone_size: -; cdr3_aa: CASSEGLAGVGIEQFF; cdr3_nt: TGCGCCAGCAGTGAGGGTCTAGCGGGAGTTGGCATTGAGCAGTTCTTC
j_call: TRBJ1-6; d_call: -; v_call: TRBV27; clone_size: -; cdr3_aa: CASSNLERGYTNLIPSPLHF; cdr3_nt: TGTGCCAGCAGTAATCTCGAAAGGGGATACACCAACCTTATACCCTCACCCCTCCACTTT
j_call: TRBJ1-1; d_call: TRBD1; v_call: TRBV2; clone_size: -; cdr3_aa: CASRDRSNTEAFF; cdr3_nt: TGTGCCAGCCGGGACAGATCGAACACTGAAGCTTTCTTT
j_call: TRBJ1-2; d_call: -; v_call: TRBV28; clone_size: -; cdr3_aa: CASSLSQNYGYTF; cdr3_nt: TGTGCCAGCAGTTTATCACAAAACTATGGCTACACCTTC
j_call: TRBJ2-7; d_call: TRBD1; v_call: TRBV4-1; clone_size: -; cdr3_aa: CASSQRMGQGMYEQYF; cdr3_nt: TGCGCCAGCAGCCAACGAATGGGACAGGGAATGTACGAGCAGTACTTC
j_call: TRBJ1-1; d_call: TRBD1; v_call: TRBV7-9; clone_size: once; cdr3_aa: CASSDRGQAFF; cdr3_nt: TGTGCCAGCAGCGACAGGGGGCAAGCTTTCTTT
j_call: TRBJ1-5; d_call: TRBD1; v_call: TRBV28; clone_size: -; cdr3_aa: CASSSGGQPQHF; cdr3_nt: TGTGCCAGCAGCTCAGGGGGACAGCCCCAGCATTTT
j_call: TRBJ1-6; d_call: -; v_call: TRBV14; clone_size: -; cdr3_aa: CASSHDSSYNSPLHF; cdr3_nt: TGTGCCAGCAGCCACGACAGCTCCTATAATTCACCCCTCCACTTT
j_call: TRBJ2-5; d_call: TRBD2; v_call: TRBV28; clone_size: -; cdr3_aa: CASSNLGSGRAQETQYF; cdr3_nt: TGTGCCAGCTCCAACCTGGGTAGCGGGAGGGCCCAAGAGACCCAGTACTTC
j_call: TRBJ1-1; d_call: -; v_call: TRBV7-9; clone_size: many; cdr3_aa: CASSLSESGRATEAFF; cdr3_nt: TGTGCCAGCAGCTTATCGGAGTCAGGCAGGGCCACTGAAGCTTTCTTT
j_call: TRBJ1-2; d_call: -; v_call: TRBV6-1; clone_size: -; cdr3_aa: CASSDNSYGYTF; cdr3_nt: TGTGCCAGCAGTGATAACAGCTATGGCTACACCTTC
j_call: TRBJ2-3; d_call: -; v_call: TRBV7-9; clone_size: -; cdr3_aa: CASSSYTSSTDTQYF; cdr3_nt: TGTGCCAGCAGCTCATACACCTCTAGCACAGATACGCAGTATTTT
j_call: TRBJ1-5; d_call: -; v_call: TRBV6-5; clone_size: -; cdr3_aa: CASGGGTSNQPQHF; cdr3_nt: TGTGCCAGCGGGGGAGGGACTAGTAATCAGCCCCAGCATTTT
j_call: TRBJ2-7; d_call: TRBD2; v_call: TRBV6-2/TRBV6-3; clone_size: -; cdr3_aa: CASSIQTSGGEQYF; cdr3_nt: TGTGCCAGCAGTATACAGACTAGCGGGGGGGAGCAGTACTTC
j_call: TRBJ2-3; d_call: TRBD2; v_call: TRBV7-3; clone_size: once; cdr3_aa: CASSLGTTSTDTQYF; cdr3_nt: TGTGCCAGCAGCTTAGGGACTACAAGCACAGATACGCAGTATTTT
j_call: TRBJ2-7; d_call: TRBD1; v_call: TRBV4-1; clone_size: -; cdr3_aa: CASSRPTGGYEQYF; cdr3_nt: TGCGCCAGCAGCCGACCGACAGGGGGGTACGAGCAGTACTTC
j_call: TRBJ2-1; d_call: -; v_call: TRBV7-2; clone_size: -; cdr3_aa: CASSLVSVGAHEQFF; cdr3_nt: TGTGCCAGCAGCTTAGTCAGTGTGGGGGCCCATGAGCAGTTCTTC
j_call: TRBJ2-1; d_call: -; v_call: TRBV28; clone_size: -; cdr3_aa: CASSPPGSYNEQFF; cdr3_nt: TGTGCCAGCAGTCCCCCGGGCTCCTACAATGAGCAGTTCTTC
j_call: TRBJ1-1; d_call: -; v_call: TRBV5-6; clone_size: -; cdr3_aa: CASSTITHTEAFF; cdr3_nt: TGTGCCAGCAGCACAATAACCCATACTGAAGCTTTCTTT
j_call: TRBJ2-3; d_call: TRBD1; v_call: TRBV28; clone_size: -; cdr3_aa: CASSLTGGWDTQYF; cdr3_nt: TGTGCCAGCAGCCTGACAGGGGGCTGGGATACGCAGTATTTT
j_call: TRBJ1-1; d_call: -; v_call: TRBV4-1; clone_size: -; cdr3_aa: CASSQDRNTEAFF; cdr3_nt: TGCGCCAGCAGCCAAGATAGGAACACTGAAGCTTTCTTT
j_call: TRBJ1-1; d_call: -; v_call: TRBV6-5; clone_size: once; cdr3_aa: CASSQGGTEAFF; cdr3_nt: TGTGCCAGCAGCCAAGGAGGCACTGAAGCTTTCTTT
j_call: TRBJ2-7; d_call: -; v_call: TRBV7-3; clone_size: once; cdr3_aa: CASSLQSGRPEYEQYF; cdr3_nt: TGTGCCAGCAGCTTACAGTCCGGCCGGCCGGAGTACGAGCAGTACTTC
j_call: TRBJ1-5; d_call: TRBD1; v_call: TRBV19; clone_size: many; cdr3_aa: CASSIMTGNQPQHF; cdr3_nt: TGTGCCAGTAGTATTATGACAGGGAATCAGCCCCAGCATTTT
j_call: TRBJ2-1; d_call: TRBD2; v_call: TRBV19; clone_size: -; cdr3_aa: CASSTGTSGMGWNEQFF; cdr3_nt: TGTGCCAGTAGTACCGGGACTAGCGGGATGGGGTGGAATGAGCAGTTCTTC
j_call: TRBJ2-7; d_call: TRBD2; v_call: TRBV4-2; clone_size: -; cdr3_aa: CASSQTLSGRDAYEQYF; cdr3_nt: TGTGCCAGCAGCCAGACCCTTAGCGGGAGGGACGCCTACGAGCAGTACTTC
j_call: TRBJ1-4; d_call: -; v_call: TRBV10-2; clone_size: -; cdr3_aa: CASSELGAEKLFF; cdr3_nt: TGCGCCAGCAGTGAGTTGGGGGCTGAAAAACTGTTTTTT
j_call: TRBJ2-1; d_call: TRBD1; v_call: TRBV7-3; clone_size: -; cdr3_aa: CASSQSGTGFVNEQFF; cdr3_nt: TGTGCCAGCAGCCAGTCCGGGACAGGGTTCGTCAATGAGCAGTTCTTC
j_call: TRBJ2-1; d_call: -; v_call: TRBV5-1; clone_size: -; cdr3_aa: CASSFQGGVNEQFF; cdr3_nt: TGCGCCAGCAGCTTCCAAGGGGGGGTAAATGAGCAGTTCTTC
j_call: TRBJ1-6; d_call: TRBD1; v_call: TRBV4-1; clone_size: -; cdr3_aa: CASSRQGRSNSPLHF; cdr3_nt: TGCGCCAGCAGCAGACAGGGGCGATCCAATTCACCCCTCCACTTT
j_call: TRBJ1-2; d_call: -; v_call: TRBV2; clone_size: -; cdr3_aa: CASSSPGDSGYTF; cdr3_nt: TGTGCCAGCAGCTCACCGGGGGACTCTGGCTACACCTTC
j_call: TRBJ2-1; d_call: -; v_call: TRBV3-1/TRBV3-2; clone_size: -; cdr3_aa: CASSQDKLAWSSYNEQFF; cdr3_nt: TGTGCCAGCAGCCAAGATAAACTAGCATGGAGCTCCTACAATGAGCAGTTCTTC
j_call: TRBJ1-4; d_call: -; v_call: TRBV5-1; clone_size: -; cdr3_aa: CASSPVYATNEKLFF; cdr3_nt: TGCGCCAGCAGCCCCGTTTATGCAACTAATGAAAAACTGTTTTTT
j_call: TRBJ2-1; d_call: TRBD2; v_call: TRBV7-6; clone_size: -; cdr3_aa: CASSYGGTSVNEQFF; cdr3_nt: TGTGCCAGCAGCTACGGCGGGACTAGCGTGAATGAGCAGTTCTTC
j_call: TRBJ1-3; d_call: -; v_call: TRBV18; clone_size: -; cdr3_aa: CASSPPQGSFGNTIYF; cdr3_nt: TGTGCCAGCTCACCCCCCCAGGGGAGTTTTGGAAACACCATATATTTT
j_call: TRBJ1-1; d_call: -; v_call: TRBV6-6; clone_size: -; cdr3_aa: CASSREVGAYSNTEAFF; cdr3_nt: TGTGCCAGCAGCCGAGAGGTGGGGGCCTATTCTAACACTGAAGCTTTCTTT
j_call: TRBJ1-5; d_call: -; v_call: TRBV4-2; clone_size: -; cdr3_aa: CASSQDGGGSPSEPQHF; cdr3_nt: TGTGCCAGCAGCCAAGATGGGGGCGGGTCCCCGTCGGAGCCCCAGCATTTT